The subject of this entry is one TCR beta chain. Its antigen is still unknown. Per-base qualities were not stored, and no clone one base away is much larger. Donors were a few dozen systemically healthy Caucasian individuals from Russia aged roughly 6 to 95 years. Each donor gave ten milliliters of peripheral blood, collected into EDTA-treated Vacutainer tubes. Ficoll-Paque density-gradient centrifugation was used to isolate PBMCs, with at least 6.5 million obtained per sample. Trizol reagent was used to extract total RNA from PBMCs, with at least 6 micrograms per sample. The percentages of naive CD45RAhigh/CD27high T cells were determined by flow cytometry on a PBMC aliquot from every donor. Measured from the cysteine to the phenylalanine, the CDR3 is 16 residues long. The sequence is cut down to CDR3 DNA, 48 bases in frame from base 1. Per the germline V gene, SGHRS is the CDR1 and YFSETQ is the CDR2. Trimming costs V 2 bases and J 2 bases, and their ends lie 15 bases apart.

Library construction relied on 5' RACE. Sequencing was performed on an Illumina HiSeq 2500. A second roughly 6 to 11 cycle PCR used a sample-barcoded 5' primer and a J-beta primer mix. A template-switch 5' adaptor carrying 12 random nucleotides introduced a unique molecular identifier onto each TCR beta cDNA molecule. Each sample yielded at least 2.5 million CDR3-containing paired-end reads. First-strand cDNA synthesis was performed from all RNA using the Mint cDNA synthesis kit, with priming by a TRBC-specific oligonucleotide. Following uracil-DNA glycosylase treatment, a first 18-cycle PCR with universal primers M1SS and BC2_uni_R was performed on all cDNA. Turning to the authors' computational methods: For normalization, 1 million high-quality reads, each with a distinct molecular identifier, were randomly selected from each sample. Instead of being binned into consensus sequences, reads that shared molecular identifiers were thrown out. MiTCR, run with a Q25 quality threshold and the strictest error-elimination algorithm, handled CDR3 identification, clonotype clustering and error correction. A nonparametric unseen species model using Euler transformation provided a lower-bound estimate of total TCR beta diversity. Using fastp at Q25 and MiXCR, TCRdb reprocessed the public reads and kept productive beta chains. Each entry is one CDR3 protein sequence, shown with its most common DNA and genes. TCRdb assigned the V and J calls; the authors' analysis was not used. This sample has 760,000 or so distinct CDR3 sequences in its table, and 20% to 25% of those were observed once. The ten largest clonotypes hold just under 9.5% of the sample.

The data were taken from a study of blood T cells in healthy people across ages (dated by TCRdb to between 2014 and 2017). At the level of the whole study: In model experiments, roughly one uniquely barcoded TCR beta cDNA molecule per two T cells was captured by template switching. Age-related changes in TCR beta repertoire diversity were measured in the study by deep sequencing normalized with unique cDNA molecular identifiers. Donors were grouped into four age groups: young (average 16 years), middle-aged (39), aged (around 60) and long-lived (around 82). Using the same blood draw, the study looked at two additional independent replicas of 1 million unique cDNA reads for two donors, one aged 18 to 29 and the other aged 80 or older.

The research as a whole found: The long-lived group showed more naive CD4+ T cells, fewer expanded clones and increased TCR diversity than the aged group, suggesting age selection. Because profiling used bulk unsorted PBMCs, naive and antigen-experienced compartments could not be compared conclusively. The percentage of naive T cells measured by flow cytometry correlated strongly with observed TCR beta diversity. Observed TCR beta diversity per million T cells fell roughly linearly with age, and a significant reduction was already apparent by age around 39. Because donor CMV infection status was unknown, age-related changes in expanded clonotypes were potentially confounded. Estimates of total diversity from one million sequenced T cells were regarded as lower bounds and underestimates.

The data were also submitted as part of a second study, on T cells of mothers and their children. Reported in the second study: Donors were nine systemically healthy Caucasian individuals: three mothers and their six children. cDNA synthesis used all of the extracted RNA, with approximately 1.4 ug of RNA in each 15 ul reaction. In the second PCR, sample barcodes and 2-4 random nucleotides were introduced via the M1S primer. More than 8 million TCR beta CDR3 reads were obtained from each mother, and about 3 million reads were obtained from each child. Thymic selection similarly shapes TCR recombination output in related and unrelated pairs, with minor effect from inherited differences. Related mother-child pairs always showed normalized repertoire overlap that was slightly higher than in unrelated mother-child pairs, though the difference was never significant. With a sensitivity of about 100 clones per million clonotypes, no persistent microchimeric T cell clones were detected. To look for features that set related mother-child pairs apart from unrelated individuals, the researchers ran deep NGS to compare the TCR beta repertoires of mothers and children. Mothers averaged 40 +/- 4 years of age and children averaged about 10 +/- 4 years. After adapter ligation was performed with NEBNext reagents, the libraries were sequenced on an Illumina HiSeq 2000 with 100+100 nt paired-end reads. To avoid cross-contamination, the mother libraries and the child libraries were prepared a month apart and sequenced in separate runs. For each donor, between roughly 450,000 and 2,200,000 distinct TCR beta clonotypes were identified. Naive TCR beta clonotypes were estimated from low-frequency clonotypes matched to each donor's FACS-determined naive share, without sorting.

The sample consisted of blood. This clonotype was obtained from a boy younger than 18 in good health. This chain joins TRBV5-1 to TRBJ2-3; the best D guess is TRBD1, with 6 bases matching. CDR3 loop: CASSLPNRELTDTQYF. Read as DNA, the sequence is TGCGCCAGCAGCTTACCCAACAGGGAACTCACAGATACGCAGTATTTT. The CDR3 plus the reference TRBV5-1 and TRBJ2-3 genes for the other parts give the full variable domain: KAGVTQTPRYLIKTRGQQVTLSCSPISGHRSVSWYQQTPGQGLQFLFEYFSETQRNKGNFPGRFSGRQFSNSRSEMNVSTLELGDSALYLCASSLPNRELTDTQYFGPGTRLTVL.